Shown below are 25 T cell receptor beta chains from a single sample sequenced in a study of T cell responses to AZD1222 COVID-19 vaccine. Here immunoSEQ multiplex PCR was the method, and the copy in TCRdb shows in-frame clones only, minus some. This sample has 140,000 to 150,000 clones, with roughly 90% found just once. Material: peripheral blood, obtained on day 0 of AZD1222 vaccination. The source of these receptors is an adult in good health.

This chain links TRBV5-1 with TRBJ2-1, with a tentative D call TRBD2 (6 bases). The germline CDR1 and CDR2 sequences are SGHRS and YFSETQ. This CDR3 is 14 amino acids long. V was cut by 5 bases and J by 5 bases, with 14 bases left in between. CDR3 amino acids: CASSSGGLNNEQFF. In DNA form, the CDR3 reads TGCGCCAGCAGTTCTGGGGGACTTAACAATGAGCAGTTCTTC.

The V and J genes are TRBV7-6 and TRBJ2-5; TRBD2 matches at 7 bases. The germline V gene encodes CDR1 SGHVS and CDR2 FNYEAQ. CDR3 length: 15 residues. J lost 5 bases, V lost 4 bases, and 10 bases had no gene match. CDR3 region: CASSSRAGPAETQYF. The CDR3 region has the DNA TGTGCCAGCAGCTCAAGAGCGGGGCCCGCGGAGACCCAGTACTTC. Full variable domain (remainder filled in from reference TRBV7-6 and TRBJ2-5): GAGVSQSPRYKVTKRGQDVALRCDPISGHVSLYWYRQALGQGPEFLTYFNYEAQQDKSGLPNDRFSAERPEGSISTLTIQRTEQRDSAMYRCASSSRAGPAETQYFGPGTRLLVL.

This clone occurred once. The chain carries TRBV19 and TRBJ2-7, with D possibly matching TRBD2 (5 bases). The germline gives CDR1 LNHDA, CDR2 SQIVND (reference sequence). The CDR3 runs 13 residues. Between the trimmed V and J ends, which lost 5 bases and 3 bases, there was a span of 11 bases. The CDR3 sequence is CASSPGVDYEQYF. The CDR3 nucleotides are TGTGCCAGTAGTCCCGGGGTAGACTACGAGCAGTACTTC. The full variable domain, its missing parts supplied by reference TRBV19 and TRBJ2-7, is DGGITQSPKYLFRKEGQNVTLSCEQNLNHDAMYWYRQDPGQGLRLIYYSQIVNDFQKGDIAEGYSVSREKKESFPLTVTSAQKNPTAFYLCASSPGVDYEQYFGPGTRLTVT.

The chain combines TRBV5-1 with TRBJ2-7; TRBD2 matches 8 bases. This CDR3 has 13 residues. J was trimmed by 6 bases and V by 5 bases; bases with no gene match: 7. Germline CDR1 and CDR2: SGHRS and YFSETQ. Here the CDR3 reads CASRIAGTAEQYF. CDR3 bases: TGCGCCAGCAGGATAGCGGGGACCGCCGAGCAGTACTTC.

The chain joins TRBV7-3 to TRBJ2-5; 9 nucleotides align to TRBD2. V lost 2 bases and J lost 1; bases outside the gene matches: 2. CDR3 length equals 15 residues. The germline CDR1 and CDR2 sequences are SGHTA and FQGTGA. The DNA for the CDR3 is TGTGCCAGCAGCTTATTAGCGGGAGCCCAAGAGACCCAGTACTTC. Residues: CASSLLAGAQETQYF. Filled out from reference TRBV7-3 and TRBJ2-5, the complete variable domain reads GAGVSQTPSNKVTEKGKYVELRCDPISGHTALYWYRQSLGQGPEFLIYFQGTGAADDSGLPNDRFFAVRPEGSVSTLKIQRTERGDSAVYLCASSLLAGAQETQYFGPGTRLLVL.

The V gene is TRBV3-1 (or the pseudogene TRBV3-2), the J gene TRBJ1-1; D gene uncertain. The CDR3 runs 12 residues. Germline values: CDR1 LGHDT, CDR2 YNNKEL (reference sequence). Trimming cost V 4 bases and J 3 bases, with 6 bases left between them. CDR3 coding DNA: TGTGCCAGCAGCCGTGGCCACACTGAAGCTTTCTTT. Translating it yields CASSRGHTEAFF.

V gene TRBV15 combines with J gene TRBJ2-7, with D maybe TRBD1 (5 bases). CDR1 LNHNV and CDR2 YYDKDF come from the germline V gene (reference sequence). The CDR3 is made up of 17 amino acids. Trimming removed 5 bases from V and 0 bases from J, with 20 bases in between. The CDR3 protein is CATSPIRGRLSSYEQYF. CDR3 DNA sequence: TGTGCCACCAGCCCCATAAGGGGCAGGTTGAGCTCCTACGAGCAGTACTTC.

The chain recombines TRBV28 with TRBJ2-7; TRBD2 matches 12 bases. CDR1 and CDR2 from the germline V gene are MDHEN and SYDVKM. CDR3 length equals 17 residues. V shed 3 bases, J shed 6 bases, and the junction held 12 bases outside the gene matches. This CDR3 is CASSFRLAGVKGAEQYF. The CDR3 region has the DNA TGTGCCAGCAGTTTCAGACTAGCGGGAGTCAAGGGGGCCGAGCAGTACTTC.

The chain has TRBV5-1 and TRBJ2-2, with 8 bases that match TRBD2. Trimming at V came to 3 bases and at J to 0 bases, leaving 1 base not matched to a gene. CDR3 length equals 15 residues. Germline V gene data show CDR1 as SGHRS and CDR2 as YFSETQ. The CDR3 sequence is CASSSRGANTGELFF. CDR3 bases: TGCGCCAGCAGCTCGCGGGGGGCGAACACCGGGGAGCTGTTTTTT.

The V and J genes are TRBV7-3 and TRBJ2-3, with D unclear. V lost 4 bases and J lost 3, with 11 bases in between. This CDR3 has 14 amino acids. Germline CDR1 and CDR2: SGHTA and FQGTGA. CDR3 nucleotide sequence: TGTGCCAGCAGCTCTCCCTTTCGGACAGATACGCAGTATTTT. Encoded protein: CASSSPFRTDTQYF.

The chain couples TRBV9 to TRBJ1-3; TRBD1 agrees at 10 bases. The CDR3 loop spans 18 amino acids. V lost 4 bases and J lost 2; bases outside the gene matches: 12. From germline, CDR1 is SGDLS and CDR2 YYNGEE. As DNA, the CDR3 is TGTGCCAGCAGCCCTAGCCCCACCGGGACAGGGGCTGGAAACACCATATATTTT. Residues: CASSPSPTGTGAGNTIYF.

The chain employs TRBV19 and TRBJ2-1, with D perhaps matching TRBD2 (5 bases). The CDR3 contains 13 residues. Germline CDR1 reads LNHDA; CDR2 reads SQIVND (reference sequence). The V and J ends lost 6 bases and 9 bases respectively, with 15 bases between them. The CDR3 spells CASSPRRAGEQFF. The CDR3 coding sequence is TGTGCCAGTAGCCCCCGTCGGGCGGGTGAGCAGTTCTTC.

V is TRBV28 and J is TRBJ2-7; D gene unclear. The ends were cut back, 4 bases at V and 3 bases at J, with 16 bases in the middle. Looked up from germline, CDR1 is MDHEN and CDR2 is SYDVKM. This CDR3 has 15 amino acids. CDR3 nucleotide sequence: TGTGCCAGCAGTTCCTCTTACACCCTCTTCTACGAGCAGTACTTC. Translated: CASSSSYTLFYEQYF. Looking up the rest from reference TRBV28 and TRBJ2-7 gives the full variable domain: DVKVTQSSRYLVKRTGEKVFLECVQDMDHENMFWYRQDPGLGLRLIYFSYDVKMKEKGDIPEGYSVSREKKERFSLILESASTNQTSMYLCASSSSYTLFYEQYFGPGTRLTVT.

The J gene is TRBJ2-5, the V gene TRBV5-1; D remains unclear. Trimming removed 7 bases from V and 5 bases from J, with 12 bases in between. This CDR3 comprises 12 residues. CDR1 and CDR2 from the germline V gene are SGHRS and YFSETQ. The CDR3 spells CASGVSRETQYF. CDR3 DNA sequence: TGCGCCAGCGGGGTGTCTAGGGAGACCCAGTACTTC.

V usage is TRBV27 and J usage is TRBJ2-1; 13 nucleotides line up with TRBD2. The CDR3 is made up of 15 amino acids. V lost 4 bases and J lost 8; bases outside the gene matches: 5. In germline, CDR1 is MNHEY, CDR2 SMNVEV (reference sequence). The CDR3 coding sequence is TGTGCCAGCAGTTCCTGGACTAGCGGGAGAGATGAGCAGTTCTTC. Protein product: CASSSWTSGRDEQFF.

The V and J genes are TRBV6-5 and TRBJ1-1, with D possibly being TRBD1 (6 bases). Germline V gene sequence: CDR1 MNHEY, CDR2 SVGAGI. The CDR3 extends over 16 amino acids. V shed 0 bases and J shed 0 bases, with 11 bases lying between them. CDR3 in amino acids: CASSYSRDTMNTEAFF. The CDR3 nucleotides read TGTGCCAGCAGTTACTCCCGGGACACGATGAACACTGAAGCTTTCTTT.

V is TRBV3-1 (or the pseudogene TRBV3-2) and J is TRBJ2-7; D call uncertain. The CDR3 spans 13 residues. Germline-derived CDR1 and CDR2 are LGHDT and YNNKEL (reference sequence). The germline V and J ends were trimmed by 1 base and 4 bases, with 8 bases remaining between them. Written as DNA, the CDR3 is TGTGCCAGCAGCCAAGGATACGGTTACGAGCAGTACTTC. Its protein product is CASSQGYGYEQYF.

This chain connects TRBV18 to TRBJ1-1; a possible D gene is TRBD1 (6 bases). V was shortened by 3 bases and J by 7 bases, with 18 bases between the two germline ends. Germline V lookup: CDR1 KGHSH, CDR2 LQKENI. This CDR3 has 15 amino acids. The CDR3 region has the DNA TGTGCCAGCTCACCCAACCTGCAGGGGAGTAATGAAGCTTTCTTT. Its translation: CASSPNLQGSNEAFF.

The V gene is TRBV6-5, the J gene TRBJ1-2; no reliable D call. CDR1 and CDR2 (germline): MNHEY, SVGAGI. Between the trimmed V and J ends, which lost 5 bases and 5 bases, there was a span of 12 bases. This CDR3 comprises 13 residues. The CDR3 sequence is CASSPLGGYGYTF. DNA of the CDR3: TGTGCCAGCAGTCCCCTAGGAGGATATGGCTACACCTTC.

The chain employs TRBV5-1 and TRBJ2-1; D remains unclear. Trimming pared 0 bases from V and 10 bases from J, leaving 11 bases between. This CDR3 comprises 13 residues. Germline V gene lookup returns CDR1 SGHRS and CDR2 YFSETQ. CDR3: CASSLEVGREQFF. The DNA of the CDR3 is TGCGCCAGCAGCTTGGAGGTAGGACGAGAGCAGTTCTTC. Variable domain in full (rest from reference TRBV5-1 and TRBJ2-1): KAGVTQTPRYLIKTRGQQVTLSCSPISGHRSVSWYQQTPGQGLQFLFEYFSETQRNKGNFPGRFSGRQFSNSRSEMNVSTLELGDSALYLCASSLEVGREQFFGPGTRLTVL.

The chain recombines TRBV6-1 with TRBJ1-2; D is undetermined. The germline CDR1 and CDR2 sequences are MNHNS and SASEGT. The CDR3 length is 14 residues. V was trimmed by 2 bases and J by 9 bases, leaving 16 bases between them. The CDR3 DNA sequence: TGTGCCAGCAGTGAAATAGGCAGGACGATTCGCTACACCTTC. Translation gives CASSEIGRTIRYTF.

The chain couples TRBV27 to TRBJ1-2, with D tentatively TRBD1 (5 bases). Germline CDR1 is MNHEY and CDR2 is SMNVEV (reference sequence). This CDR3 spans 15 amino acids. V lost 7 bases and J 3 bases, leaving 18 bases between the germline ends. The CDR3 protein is CASKGSRGLDYGYTF. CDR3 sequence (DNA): TGTGCCAGCAAGGGTAGTCGGGGGTTGGACTATGGCTACACCTTC.

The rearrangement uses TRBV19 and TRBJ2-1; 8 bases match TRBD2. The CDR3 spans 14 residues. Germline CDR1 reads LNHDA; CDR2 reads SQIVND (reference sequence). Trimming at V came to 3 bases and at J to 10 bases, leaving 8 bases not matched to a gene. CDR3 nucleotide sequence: TGTGCCAGTAGTATGGGACTAGAGGGGGACGAGCAGTTCTTC. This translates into CASSMGLEGDEQFF.

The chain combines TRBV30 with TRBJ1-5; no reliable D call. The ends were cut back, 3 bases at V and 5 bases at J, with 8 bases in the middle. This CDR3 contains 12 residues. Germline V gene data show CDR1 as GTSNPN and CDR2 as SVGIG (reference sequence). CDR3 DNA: TGTGCCTGGAGGAGGAGTTATCAGCCCCAGCATTTT. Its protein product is CAWRRSYQPQHF.

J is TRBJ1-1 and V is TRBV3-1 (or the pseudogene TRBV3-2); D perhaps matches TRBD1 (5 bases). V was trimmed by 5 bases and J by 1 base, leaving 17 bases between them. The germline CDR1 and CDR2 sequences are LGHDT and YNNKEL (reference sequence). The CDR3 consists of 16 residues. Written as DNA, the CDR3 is TGTGCCAGCAGCAAGCAGGGTTATGGGGGGAACACTGAAGCTTTCTTT. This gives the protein CASSKQGYGGNTEAFF.